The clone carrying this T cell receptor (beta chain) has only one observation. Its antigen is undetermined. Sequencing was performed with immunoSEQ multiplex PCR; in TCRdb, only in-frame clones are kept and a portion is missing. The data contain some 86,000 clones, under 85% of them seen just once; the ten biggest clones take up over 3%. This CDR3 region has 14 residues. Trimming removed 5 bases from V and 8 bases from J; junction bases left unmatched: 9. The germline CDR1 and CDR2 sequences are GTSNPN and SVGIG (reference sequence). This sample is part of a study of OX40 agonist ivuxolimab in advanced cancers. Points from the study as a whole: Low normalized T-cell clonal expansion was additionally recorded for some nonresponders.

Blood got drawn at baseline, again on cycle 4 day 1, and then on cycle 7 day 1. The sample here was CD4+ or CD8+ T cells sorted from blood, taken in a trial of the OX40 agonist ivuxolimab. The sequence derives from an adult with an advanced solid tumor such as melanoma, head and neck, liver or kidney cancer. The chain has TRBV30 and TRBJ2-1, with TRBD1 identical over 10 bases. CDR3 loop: CAWGWDRGIDEQFF. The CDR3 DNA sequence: TGTGCCTGGGGATGGGACAGGGGAATTGATGAGCAGTTCTTC.